Shown below are 6 T cell receptor beta chains from a single sample sequenced in a study of CD8 T cells in ankylosing spondylitis. Study observations and caveats: A TCR beta motif of several highly homologous variants seemed to mark ankylosing spondylitis blood.

TCRdb ran MiXCR on the 5' RACE reads and lists one entry per CDR3 protein. This table has roughly 90,000 distinct CDR3 sequences, around 8.5% appearing once. These receptors have no known antigen. Sequencing input: blood, either unsorted or a sorted T cell fraction (not recorded which). These receptors were collected from a male donor with ankylosing spondylitis.

This sequence joins TRBV7-6 and TRBJ2-1; 9 bases are a match to TRBD2. Trimming cost V 3 bases and J 8 bases; bases outside gene matches: 5. From germline, CDR1 is SGHVS and CDR2 FNYEAQ. CDR3 size: 14 residues. The chain's CDR3 is CASSLGLAVDEQFF. The CDR3 DNA is TGTGCCAGCAGCTTGGGACTAGCCGTTGATGAGCAGTTCTTC. The variable domain in full, completed from reference TRBV7-6 and TRBJ2-1, reads GAGVSQSPRYKVTKRGQDVALRCDPISGHVSLYWYRQALGQGPEFLTYFNYEAQQDKSGLPNDRFSAERPEGSISTLTIQRTEQRDSAMYRCASSLGLAVDEQFFGPGTRLTVL.

Many counts were recorded for this clonotype. The chain recombines TRBV19 with TRBJ2-7; D not resolved. This CDR3 has 13 residues. CDR1 LNHDA and CDR2 SQIVND come from the germline V gene (reference sequence). The V and J ends lost 5 bases and 0 bases respectively, with 8 bases between them. The CDR3 DNA follows: TGTGCCAGTAGTCAATCCCCCTCCTACGAGCAGTACTTC. Translated, it gives CASSQSPSYEQYF.

This clonotype appeared a few times. The rearrangement links TRBV6-1 to TRBJ2-7; D unresolved. Trimming cost V 0 bases and J 0 bases, with 6 bases left between them. Germline lookup yields CDR1 MNHNS and CDR2 SASEGT. The CDR3 covers 14 residues. CDR3 sequence (DNA): TGTGCCAGCAGTGAAGCTTCAGTCTCCTACGAGCAGTACGTC. It yields the protein CASSEASVSYEQYV.

Note on this clonotype: A much larger clone differs from this one at a single base, so this may be a read error. CDR3 residues: CASRGLAGEALTGELFF. In DNA, the CDR3 is TGTGCCAGCAGAGGACTAGCGGGAGAGGCACTTACCGGGGAGCTGTTTTTT. The rearrangement links TRBV3-1 to TRBJ2-2, with 13 bases identical to TRBD2. V dropped 6 bases and J dropped 5; count of bases not matched to a gene: 9. The CDR3 spans 17 residues. The V gene's germline CDR1 is LGHDT and CDR2 YNNKEL (reference sequence).

Concerning this clonotype: Its ends do not fully match the called genes, so a read error is possible. This chain links TRBV25-1 with TRBJ2-3; D possibly corresponds to TRBD2 (6 bases). This CDR3 spans 12 amino acids. Germline CDR1 reads MGHDK; CDR2 reads SYGVNS. CDR3 in DNA: TGTGCCAGCACTATGGGGAGGCAGAATCAAAATTTT. It codes for CASTMGRQNQNF.

The chain has TRBV7-8 and TRBJ2-1, with 9 bases aligning to TRBD2. This CDR3 region has 15 residues. V was clipped by 2 bases and J by 7 bases; unmatched bases: 6. From germline, CDR1 is SGHVS and CDR2 FQNEAQ. The CDR3 region is CASSLISSGTNEQFF. The CDR3 coding sequence is TGTGCCAGCAGCTTAATCTCTAGCGGGACAAATGAGCAGTTCTTC.